These 31 T cell receptor beta chains share one sample of origin, sequenced in a study of T cells after yellow fever vaccination. MiXCR was run by TCRdb on the 5' RACE reads, yielding one entry per CDR3 protein. There are about 340,000 distinct CDR3 sequences in the sample; 12% occur only once, and roughly 3% lies in the top ten. This specimen was CD4+ T cells sorted from PBMCs, taken 15 days after the yellow fever booster vaccination. The receptors were sampled from a man aged 18-30 years who received the YFV17D yellow fever vaccine.

The chain employs TRBV5-5 and TRBJ2-3; D is undetermined. Germline V gives CDR1 SGHKS, CDR2 YYEKEE (reference sequence). The CDR3 has 13 residues. Trimming pared 5 bases from V and 6 bases from J, leaving 13 bases between. The CDR3 protein is CASRMNRGDTQYF. The CDR3 DNA reads as TGTGCCAGCAGAATGAATCGTGGGGATACGCAGTATTTT.

This clonotype was detected ten times or more. The genes are TRBV12-3 or TRBV12-4 and TRBJ2-1; 7 bases match TRBD1. The length of the CDR3 is 16 residues. V was pared by 7 bases and J by 0 bases, with 9 bases of the junction left unmatched. CDR3 in amino acids: CASTPEGGSSYNEQFF. The CDR3 DNA reads TGTGCCAGCACTCCGGAAGGGGGCAGCTCCTACAATGAGCAGTTCTTC.

This clonotype turned up a few times. This chain connects TRBV18 to TRBJ2-7; the D gene could be TRBD1 or TRBD2 (7 bases each). Trimming stripped 1 base from V and 5 bases from J, with 12 bases between. Germline lookup yields CDR1 KGHSH and CDR2 LQKENI. The CDR3 loop spans 14 amino acids. CDR3 sequence: CASSPREGADEQYF. CDR3 nucleotide sequence: TGTGCCAGCTCACCACGGGAGGGGGCGGACGAGCAGTACTTC.

This clonotype was recorded at least ten times. This chain joins TRBV4-3 and TRBJ2-3; 9 nucleotides agree with TRBD2. CDR1 and CDR2 (germline): LGHNA, YSLEER. With 2 bases clipped from V and 3 bases from J, the junction kept 6 bases outside the gene matches. This CDR3 spans 16 amino acids. The DNA for the CDR3 is TGCGCCAGCAGCCAAAAAGGACTAGCGAGAACAGATACGCAGTATTTT. Its translation: CASSQKGLARTDTQYF.

This clonotype showed up just a few times. The chain combines TRBV25-1 with TRBJ1-2; perhaps TRBD1 as D (5 bases). Germline CDR1 and CDR2: MGHDK and SYGVNS. V was clipped by 5 bases and J by 3 bases, with 13 bases between them. This CDR3 has 14 amino acids. CDR3 in DNA: TGTGCCAGCAGTCCGATGGGGGGGGACTATGGCTACACCTTC. This gives the protein CASSPMGGDYGYTF.

The chain recombines TRBV5-6 with TRBJ1-5; the D gene is possibly TRBD1 (6 bases). The V end lost 7 bases, the J end lost 3 bases, and 11 bases lay between the germline ends. Per germline, CDR1 SGHDT and CDR2 YYEEEE. This CDR3 has 13 amino acids. This CDR3 reads CASQGGPNQPQHF. As DNA, the CDR3 is TGTGCCAGCCAAGGGGGGCCCAATCAGCCCCAGCATTTT.

The J gene is TRBJ2-3, the V gene TRBV29-1; 9 nucleotides match TRBD1. The CDR3 is 13 residues long. The J segment lost 6 bases and the V segment lost 7 bases, leaving 8 bases of the junction unmatched. From germline, CDR1 is SQVTM and CDR2 ANQGSEA. The chain's CDR3 is CSGTTGQGDTQYF. The CDR3 DNA reads as TGCAGCGGGACAACCGGACAGGGGGATACGCAGTATTTT.

This clonotype appeared many times. V gene TRBV7-9 combines with J gene TRBJ1-1; possibly TRBD1 for D (6 bases). CDR1 is SEHNR, CDR2 FQNEAQ, per germline (reference sequence). The CDR3 totals 14 residues. V lost 4 bases and J lost 13, with 22 bases in between. Here the CDR3 reads CASSSSGTHPGGFF. The CDR3 nucleotides are TGTGCCAGCAGCTCATCCGGGACACACCCTGGGGGTTTCTTT.

This clonotype was seen ten or more times. The chain couples TRBV7-6 to TRBJ1-2; TRBD1 aligns across 9 bases. Germline V gene lookup returns CDR1 SGHVS and CDR2 FNYEAQ. The CDR3 loop spans 14 amino acids. The junction had 4 bases not matched to a gene; V was cut back by 8 bases and J by 0 bases. The CDR3 sequence is CASETGGTNYGYTF. The DNA of the CDR3 is TGTGCCAGCGAAACAGGGGGCACTAACTATGGCTACACCTTC. Variable domain in full (rest from reference TRBV7-6 and TRBJ1-2): GAGVSQSPRYKVTKRGQDVALRCDPISGHVSLYWYRQALGQGPEFLTYFNYEAQQDKSGLPNDRFSAERPEGSISTLTIQRTEQRDSAMYRCASETGGTNYGYTFGSGTRLTVV.

In this sample, this clonotype turned up a few times. The rearrangement uses TRBV20-1 and TRBJ1-1; D unresolved. Trimming pared 3 bases from V and 0 bases from J, leaving 11 bases between. Germline CDR1 DFQATT, CDR2 SNEGSKA (reference sequence). The CDR3 spans 14 residues. The CDR3 reads CSASGSAMNTEAFF. In nucleotides, the CDR3 is TGCAGTGCTAGTGGTTCAGCTATGAACACTGAAGCTTTCTTT.

The chain has TRBV20-1 and TRBJ2-2; TRBD1 matches 7 bases. Trimming cost V 3 bases and J 4 bases; bases outside gene matches: 2. Germline CDR1 is DFQATT and CDR2 is SNEGSKA (reference sequence). This CDR3 is 13 amino acids long. The CDR3 coding sequence is TGCAGTGCTAGTGGGACAGCCACCGGGGAGCTGTTTTTT. It yields the protein CSASGTATGELFF.

The chain links TRBV7-2 to TRBJ2-3, with 8 bases fitting TRBD2. This CDR3 has 15 amino acids. The germline V gene encodes CDR1 SGHTA and CDR2 FQGNSA. V trimming: 5 bases; J trimming: 3 bases; junction bases outside the gene matches: 7. The CDR3 protein is CASSPQRGITDTQYF. CDR3 nucleotides: TGTGCCAGCAGCCCCCAGCGGGGGATAACAGATACGCAGTATTTT.

The chain uses TRBV6-1 and TRBJ1-2; 8 nucleotides line up with TRBD1. CDR1 is MNHNS and CDR2 is SASEGT in the germline V gene. The V and J ends lost 10 bases and 3 bases, in that order; junction bases with no gene match: 7. This CDR3 spans 13 amino acids. The CDR3: CATRQGIDYGYTF. The CDR3 region has the DNA TGTGCCACCCGACAGGGGATCGACTATGGCTACACCTTC.

The chain recombines TRBV4-3 with TRBJ1-1; D is unclear. The germline V and J ends were trimmed by 6 bases and 4 bases, with 21 bases remaining between them. Germline V gene data show CDR1 as LGHNA and CDR2 as YSLEER. This CDR3 contains 16 residues. The CDR3 sequence is CASSSGEGFEVTEAFF. Here the CDR3 DNA reads TGCGCCAGCAGTTCTGGCGAAGGTTTTGAGGTCACTGAAGCTTTCTTT.

The genes are TRBV20-1 and TRBJ2-5; 9 positions match TRBD2. The CDR3 length is 14 residues. The V gene end was trimmed by 3 bases and the J gene end by 1 base; junction bases not matched to a gene: 3. Per germline, CDR1 DFQATT and CDR2 SNEGSKA (reference sequence). CDR3 loop: CSASASGVQETQYF. For the CDR3, the DNA is TGCAGTGCTAGCGCTAGCGGGGTCCAAGAGACCCAGTACTTC.

This clonotype was recorded many times. The V call is TRBV5-1, the J call TRBJ2-1, with 12 bases aligning to TRBD2. Germline V gene sequence: CDR1 SGHRS, CDR2 YFSETQ. The ends lost 3 bases at V and 9 bases at J; junction bases unmatched: 7. CDR3 length equals 15 residues. CDR3 sequence: CASSSPSGGAGEQFF. In DNA form, the CDR3 reads TGCGCCAGCAGCTCTCCTAGCGGGGGGGCAGGTGAGCAGTTCTTC.

J is TRBJ1-6 and V is TRBV7-8; D perhaps matches TRBD1 (6 bases). Germline V CDR1 and CDR2: SGHVS, FQNEAQ. The V gene lost 2 bases and the J gene lost 4 bases, with 12 bases spanning the gap. This CDR3 comprises 16 residues. The DNA for the CDR3 is TGTGCCAGCAGCTTACGCCGGACAGCTTATAATTCACCCCTCCACTTT. Amino acids: CASSLRRTAYNSPLHF.

This clonotype was observed a few times. The CDR3 sequence: CASRWMKTGTRSYEQYF. The CDR3 region has the DNA TGTGCCAGCAGATGGATGAAAACCGGGACAAGAAGCTACGAGCAGTACTTC. The rearrangement links TRBV6-5 to TRBJ2-7, with a possible D match to TRBD1 (6 bases). V lost 6 bases and J 3 bases, leaving 24 bases between the germline ends. In germline, CDR1 is MNHEY, CDR2 SVGAGI. CDR3 size: 17 residues.

The chain recombines TRBV12-3 or TRBV12-4 with TRBJ1-5; D call uncertain. V lost 6 bases to trimming and J lost 6 bases, with 12 bases between them. The CDR3 loop spans 13 amino acids. The CDR3 loop reads CASSKAVIQPQHF. CDR3 coding DNA: TGTGCCAGCAGCAAGGCCGTTATTCAGCCCCAGCATTTT.

This clonotype appeared many times. The chain recombines TRBV5-1 with TRBJ1-1; 9 bases match TRBD1. V lost 4 bases and J lost 5; bases outside the gene matches: 6. Germline V gene lookup returns CDR1 SGHRS and CDR2 YFSETQ. This CDR3 has 14 residues. As DNA, the CDR3 is TGCGCCAGCAGCCCCGACAGGGGGACGACTGAAGCTTTCTTT. Residues: CASSPDRGTTEAFF.

The chain employs TRBV9 and TRBJ1-2; possibly TRBD1 for D (6 bases). Germline loops: CDR1 SGDLS, CDR2 YYNGEE. The CDR3 spans 16 residues. The V end lost 0 bases, the J end lost 8 bases, and 20 bases lay between the germline ends. The CDR3 DNA sequence: TGTGCCAGCAGCGTAGGGCAGGGGATCGGCACGTACGGCTACACCTTC. Protein: CASSVGQGIGTYGYTF.

The rearrangement joins TRBV2 to TRBJ1-2; D remains unclear. The CDR3 covers 14 residues. In germline, CDR1 is SNHLY, CDR2 FYNNEI. The V and J ends lost 7 bases and 4 bases respectively, with 16 bases between them. In DNA form, the CDR3 reads TGTGCCAGCAATCCCGCGGACGGTACCTATGGCTACACCTTC. Encoded protein: CASNPADGTYGYTF.

The genes are TRBV2 and TRBJ2-7; no clear D gene. The CDR3 has 11 residues. Germline V gene lookup returns CDR1 SNHLY and CDR2 FYNNEI. With 10 bases removed from V and 4 bases from J, the gap between germline ends came to 11 bases. The CDR3 reads CATDWLYEQYV. DNA for the CDR3: TGTGCCACCGACTGGCTTTACGAGCAGTACGTC.

The chain links TRBV6-2 or TRBV6-3 to TRBJ1-5; 9 bases map to TRBD1. The V segment lost 3 bases and the J segment 1 base; nucleotides outside the gene matches: 4. There are 16 residues in the CDR3. The germline V gene has CDR1 MNHEY and CDR2 SVGEGT. The CDR3 loop reads CASSYWGQGSNQPQHF. The CDR3 region has the DNA TGTGCCAGCAGTTATTGGGGACAGGGAAGCAATCAGCCCCAGCATTTT.

The rearrangement uses TRBV5-1 and TRBJ1-6; no reliable D call. This CDR3 spans 14 amino acids. V was clipped by 5 bases and J by 6 bases, with 12 bases between them. Germline V gene sequence: CDR1 SGHRS, CDR2 YFSETQ. The CDR3 spells CASRIRAVNSPLHF. The CDR3 DNA sequence: TGCGCCAGCAGAATTCGGGCCGTTAATTCACCCCTCCACTTT. Looking up the rest from reference TRBV5-1 and TRBJ1-6 gives the full variable domain: KAGVTQTPRYLIKTRGQQVTLSCSPISGHRSVSWYQQTPGQGLQFLFEYFSETQRNKGNFPGRFSGRQFSNSRSEMNVSTLELGDSALYLCASRIRAVNSPLHFGNGTRLTVT.

This clonotype was observed a few times. V gene TRBV7-8 combines with J gene TRBJ2-5; 8 nucleotides agree with TRBD1. With V trimmed by 4 bases and J by 5 bases, 6 bases remained unmatched. The CDR3 is 14 residues long. Germline V lookup: CDR1 SGHVS, CDR2 FQNEAQ. DNA for the CDR3: TGTGCCAGCAGCTCCCAGGGGGCAGGGGAGACCCAGTACTTC. Amino acids: CASSSQGAGETQYF.

The chain uses TRBV11-3 and TRBJ2-1, with a tentative D call TRBD2 (6 bases). Trimming cost V 0 bases and J 6 bases, with 9 bases left between them. In germline, CDR1 is SGHNT, CDR2 YENEEA. CDR3 length: 14 amino acids. The CDR3 DNA reads TGTGCCAGCAGCTTAGAGCGGGGAAGCAATGAGCAGTTCTTC. It translates to CASSLERGSNEQFF.

This clonotype was observed a handful of times. This sequence joins TRBV12-3 or TRBV12-4 and TRBJ1-5, with 10 bases fitting TRBD1. Trimming took 4 bases from V and 5 from J; bases not matched to a gene: 8. The CDR3 sequence is 16 residues long. The CDR3 loop reads CASSYGPGQGDQPQHF. Here the CDR3 DNA reads TGTGCCAGCAGTTATGGGCCCGGACAGGGGGATCAGCCCCAGCATTTT.

The chain is built from TRBV7-9 and TRBJ1-1; D gene unclear. V lost 5 bases and J 0 bases, leaving 10 bases between the germline ends. Germline V gene data show CDR1 as SEHNR and CDR2 as FQNEAQ (reference sequence). The CDR3 sequence is 14 residues long. Here the CDR3 reads CASSRQAMNTEAFF. The CDR3 DNA reads as TGTGCCAGCAGCCGCCAGGCGATGAACACTGAAGCTTTCTTT. The full variable domain, completed using reference TRBV7-9 and TRBJ1-1, is DTGVSQNPRHKITKRGQNVTFRCDPISEHNRLYWYRQTLGQGPEFLTYFQNEAQLEKSRLLSDRFSAERPKGSFSTLEIQRTEQGDSAMYLCASSRQAMNTEAFFGQGTRLTVV.

This chain connects TRBV2 to TRBJ2-1; the D gene is possibly TRBD2 (6 bases). V dropped 3 bases and J dropped 15 bases, with 18 bases sitting between them. This CDR3 is built from 13 residues. CDR1 and CDR2 from the germline V gene are SNHLY and FYNNEI. CDR3 amino acids: CASSDSGSGSRFF. CDR3 bases: TGTGCCAGCAGTGATTCAGGCAGCGGGTCGCGGTTCTTC.

This clonotype turned up a few times. The chain combines TRBV5-1 with TRBJ2-5; D is uncertain. Germline V lookup: CDR1 SGHRS, CDR2 YFSETQ. The CDR3 covers 14 residues. V lost 0 bases to trimming and J lost 5 bases, with 11 bases between them. The CDR3 is CASSLAGLVETQYF. CDR3 DNA: TGCGCCAGCAGCTTGGCGGGTCTAGTTGAGACCCAGTACTTC. Supplemented by reference TRBV5-1 and TRBJ2-5, the full variable domain reads KAGVTQTPRYLIKTRGQQVTLSCSPISGHRSVSWYQQTPGQGLQFLFEYFSETQRNKGNFPGRFSGRQFSNSRSEMNVSTLELGDSALYLCASSLAGLVETQYFGPGTRLLVL.